This T cell receptor beta chain was sequenced for a study of blood T cell repertoires in COVID-19. Only in-frame clones appear in the TCRdb table, and some are missing; sequencing was by immunoSEQ multiplex PCR. In the table there are a few hundred thousand clones, 90% of which are singletons. The ends lost 2 bases at V and 0 bases at J; junction bases unmatched: 6. The CDR3 length is 16 residues. Germline assignment: CDR1 SGHDT and CDR2 YYEEEE. The sample taken for sequencing was peripheral blood. This clonotype was sampled from a woman aged 55-75 years with COVID-19, enrolled during active disease. J is TRBJ1-2 and V is TRBV5-6, with TRBD1 identical over 8 bases. The CDR3 nucleotides are TGTGCCAGCAGCTTTGGGACAGGCTTTTCTAACTATGGCTACACCTTC. Encoded protein: CASSFGTGFSNYGYTF.